The 18 T cell receptor beta chains below were found in one sample sequenced in a study of cytotoxic CD8 clonotypes in ibrutinib-treated CLL. Profiled with immunoSEQ multiplex PCR; TCRdb holds only in-frame clones, not every one. The data show some 200,000 clones, about 75% seen once. Material: PBMCs, obtained after 12 months of ibrutinib treatment. The receptor set was obtained from a human donor with chronic lymphocytic leukemia.

The rearrangement links TRBV19 to TRBJ1-2; TRBD1 is a possible D gene (5 bases). Germline CDR1 LNHDA, CDR2 SQIVND (reference sequence). The CDR3 has 15 residues. V lost 4 bases, J lost 10 bases, and 22 bases lay in between. In nucleotides, the CDR3 is TGTGCCAGTAGTACAGGGACGCTCGAAGGGATTATCTACACCTTC. This sequence encodes CASSTGTLEGIIYTF. The whole variable domain, remainder taken from reference TRBV19 and TRBJ1-2, is DGGITQSPKYLFRKEGQNVTLSCEQNLNHDAMYWYRQDPGQGLRLIYYSQIVNDFQKGDIAEGYSVSREKKESFPLTVTSAQKNPTAFYLCASSTGTLEGIIYTFGSGTRLTVV.

The J gene is TRBJ1-4, the V gene TRBV19; D is possibly TRBD1 (5 bases). This CDR3 region has 15 residues. The germline V and J ends were trimmed by 3 bases and 8 bases, with 16 bases remaining between them. The germline V gene has CDR1 LNHDA and CDR2 SQIVND (reference sequence). CDR3 region: CASSMKGQGGEKLFF. DNA of the CDR3: TGTGCCAGTAGTATGAAGGGCCAGGGCGGGGAAAAACTGTTTTTT.

The rearrangement joins TRBV6-5 to TRBJ1-3; maybe TRBD1 (6 bases). The CDR3 contains 15 residues. With 3 bases removed from V and 0 bases from J, the gap between germline ends came to 9 bases. Looked up from germline, CDR1 is MNHEY and CDR2 is SVGAGI. The CDR3 DNA sequence: TGTGCCAGCAGTTATACAGGGATCTCTGGAAACACCATATATTTT. Translating gives CASSYTGISGNTIYF.

This clone was picked up a small number of times. The rearrangement joins TRBV30 to TRBJ2-2; the match to TRBD2 covers 7 bases. Germline V gene data show CDR1 as GTSNPN and CDR2 as SVGIG (reference sequence). The CDR3 spans 13 residues. Unmatched junction bases numbered 1, after V lost 0 bases and J lost 6 bases. In nucleotides, the CDR3 is TGTGCCTGGAGTGTACGGGGGGCCGGGGAGCTGTTTTTT. This encodes CAWSVRGAGELFF.

In its sample, this clone was seen a few times. This rearrangement joins TRBV5-8 to TRBJ1-2; D is uncertain. The CDR3 extends over 11 amino acids. CDR1 is SGHTS, CDR2 YDEGEE, per germline. V lost 1 base and J 8 bases, leaving 6 bases between the germline ends. The CDR3, as DNA: TGTGCCAGCAGCTTGAGGTGGGGCTACACCTTC. It codes for CASSLRWGYTF.

This rearrangement joins TRBV6-5 to TRBJ2-7; TRBD1 agrees at 8 bases. The V segment lost 6 bases and the J segment 6 bases; nucleotides outside the gene matches: 4. CDR3 size: 12 residues. Looked up from germline, CDR1 is MNHEY and CDR2 is SVGAGI. CDR3 residues: CASRDRVSEQYF. CDR3 sequence (DNA): TGTGCCAGCAGGGACAGGGTTTCCGAGCAGTACTTC.

The chain employs TRBV18 and TRBJ1-2, with 9 positions matching TRBD1. V shed 5 bases, J shed 0 bases, and the junction held 1 base outside the gene matches. The CDR3 spans 14 residues. Germline CDR1 is KGHSH and CDR2 is LQKENI. The CDR3 loop is CASSRDRANYGYTF. CDR3 coding DNA: TGTGCCAGCTCAAGGGACAGGGCTAACTATGGCTACACCTTC.

This clone was seen more than once but under ten times. The genes are TRBV18 and TRBJ2-1; D is uncertain. Trimming removed 0 bases at V and 4 bases at J, with 7 bases between. Germline CDR1 KGHSH, CDR2 LQKENI. The CDR3 covers 14 residues. CDR3 loop: CASSPPPAYNEQFF. CDR3 DNA: TGTGCCAGCTCACCACCCCCGGCGTACAATGAGCAGTTCTTC.

V and J are TRBV19 and TRBJ1-4; D uncertain. V shed 7 bases and J shed 2 bases, with 5 bases lying between them. In germline, CDR1 is LNHDA, CDR2 SQIVND (reference sequence). This CDR3 comprises 12 residues. In nucleotides, the CDR3 is TGTGCCAGTACTTCGACTAATGAAAAACTGTTTTTT. It is translated as CASTSTNEKLFF.

The CDR3 is CASSHLQGGSYNEQFF. The CDR3 region has the DNA TGTGCCAGCTCCCACCTTCAGGGGGGCTCCTACAATGAGCAGTTCTTC. The chain carries TRBV18 and TRBJ2-1; tentative D call: TRBD1 (7 bases). This CDR3 is 16 amino acids long. Trimming took off 6 bases at V and 0 bases at J, with 15 bases between the two ends. Germline assignment: CDR1 KGHSH and CDR2 LQKENI.

The CDR3 here is CASSEWAAGQPQHF. The CDR3 DNA sequence: TGTGCCAGCAGTGAATGGGCCGCCGGACAGCCCCAGCATTTT. The chain is built from TRBV2 and TRBJ1-5; no clear D gene. Germline V lookup: CDR1 SNHLY, CDR2 FYNNEI. The CDR3 covers 14 residues. Trimming took 2 bases from V and 7 from J, leaving 12 bases between them.

The V and J genes are TRBV19 and TRBJ2-2; 8 positions agree with TRBD1. The CDR3 loop spans 14 amino acids. Germline loops: CDR1 LNHDA, CDR2 SQIVND (reference sequence). V shed 6 bases, J shed 3 bases, and the junction held 3 bases outside the gene matches. CDR3 in amino acids: CASRIQGDTGELFF. As DNA, the CDR3 is TGTGCCAGTAGAATACAGGGGGACACCGGGGAGCTGTTTTTT.

J is TRBJ1-2 and V is TRBV7-3; D not certain. Between the trimmed V and J ends, which lost 3 bases and 7 bases, there was a span of 12 bases. This CDR3 has 13 residues. Per germline, CDR1 SGHTA and CDR2 FQGTGA. The CDR3: CASSLGGEGGYTF. DNA of the CDR3: TGTGCCAGCAGCTTGGGTGGAGAGGGTGGCTACACCTTC.

This chain uses TRBV2 with TRBJ1-6; no reliable D call. This CDR3 contains 13 residues. Germline CDR1 reads SNHLY; CDR2 reads FYNNEI. V lost 3 bases, J lost 10 bases, and 10 bases lay in between. The CDR3 loop reads CASSDGVTSPLHF. The CDR3 nucleotides are TGTGCCAGCAGTGACGGAGTAACCTCACCCCTCCACTTT.

This clone was seen a few times. The chain recombines TRBV27 with TRBJ1-2; D ambiguous. V dropped 6 bases and J dropped 5 bases, with 13 bases sitting between them. Germline CDR1 is MNHEY and CDR2 is SMNVEV (reference sequence). The CDR3 spans 13 residues. CDR3 residues: CASRTNYGYGYTF. DNA for the CDR3: TGTGCCAGCAGGACAAATTACGGGTATGGCTACACCTTC.

The chain joins TRBV7-9 to TRBJ1-5; D perhaps matches TRBD1 (6 bases). The CDR3 covers 14 residues. Germline loops: CDR1 SEHNR, CDR2 FQNEAQ (reference sequence). Trimming shortened V by 3 bases and J by 5 bases, and 11 bases separated the two germline ends. The CDR3 spells CASSFGQSDQPQHF. For the CDR3, the DNA is TGTGCCAGCAGCTTTGGACAGTCGGATCAGCCCCAGCATTTT.

The table lists this clone with a few counts. The chain employs TRBV25-1 and TRBJ2-2; TRBD1 matches 8 bases. Per the germline V gene, CDR1 is MGHDK and CDR2 is SYGVNS. The CDR3 is made up of 14 amino acids. V was clipped by 9 bases and J by 2 bases; unmatched bases: 5. The CDR3 nucleotides read TGTGCCAGGACCGGGACAGGTAACACCGGGGAGCTGTTTTTT. This sequence encodes CARTGTGNTGELFF.

This chain uses TRBV5-1 with TRBJ2-3; D gene unclear. The CDR3 is 15 amino acids. The V end lost 0 bases, the J end lost 4 bases, and 12 bases lay between the germline ends. CDR1 and CDR2 (germline): SGHRS, YFSETQ. The CDR3 DNA reads as TGCGCCAGCAGCTTGGTAGGAAGGGTCTCAGATACGCAGTATTTT. It codes for CASSLVGRVSDTQYF.